Below, 14 T cell receptor beta chains from the same sample are listed, as sequenced in a study of memory CD4+ T cells and cytomegalovirus serostatus. Clones were sequenced by immunoSEQ multiplex PCR, and TCRdb holds only the in-frame ones, with some missing. The sample carries 40,000 to 55,000 clones, approximately 74% recorded once. Single viable CD3+CD4+CD8-CD45RO+ cells were sorted as the memory CD4+ T cells. The sample comprised memory CD4+ T cells from blood. Receptors originate from an adult in good health and CMV-seropositive.

The chain carries TRBV7-9 and TRBJ2-5; 8 bases line up with TRBD1. This CDR3 contains 16 residues. Germline-derived CDR1 and CDR2 are SEHNR and FQNEAQ (reference sequence). Trimming cost V 3 bases and J 4 bases; bases outside gene matches: 10. The chain's CDR3 is CASSFWTGSLGETQYF. The CDR3 nucleotides are TGTGCCAGCAGCTTCTGGACAGGGAGTTTAGGAGAGACCCAGTACTTC.

The chain recombines TRBV7-9 with TRBJ2-7, with D perhaps assigned TRBD1 or TRBD2 (5 bases each). V lost 1 base and J 0 bases, leaving 10 bases between the germline ends. This CDR3 is built from 15 residues. Germline lookup yields CDR1 SEHNR and CDR2 FQNEAQ (reference sequence). The DNA for the CDR3 is TGTGCCAGCAGCTTAGACGGGGCTGTCTCCTACGAGCAGTACTTC. Encoded protein: CASSLDGAVSYEQYF.

The rearrangement links TRBV5-5 to TRBJ2-5, with D unclear. The CDR3 length is 13 residues. From germline, CDR1 is SGHKS and CDR2 YYEKEE (reference sequence). The ends were cut back, 2 bases at V and 0 bases at J, with 5 bases in the middle. CDR3 region: CASSLTYQETQYF. CDR3 in DNA: TGTGCCAGCAGCTTAACCTACCAAGAGACCCAGTACTTC.

This clone showed up just a few times. This sequence joins TRBV2 and TRBJ1-2; 8 bases align to TRBD1. The length of the CDR3 is 15 residues. Germline CDR1 reads SNHLY; CDR2 reads FYNNEI. V lost 5 bases, J lost 0 bases, and 5 bases stayed unmatched. The CDR3 DNA reads TGTGCCAGCAGTCAGGACAGGGCCTCTAACTATGGCTACACCTTC. This sequence encodes CASSQDRASNYGYTF.

Here the CDR3 reads CASSLSQGGEQYF. The CDR3 DNA is TGTGCCAGCAGCCTAAGCCAGGGGGGCGAGCAGTACTTC. The chain links TRBV6-1 to TRBJ2-7, with a weak D call TRBD1 (7 bases). Germline CDR1 is MNHNS and CDR2 is SASEGT. This CDR3 spans 13 amino acids. V lost 6 bases and J 6 bases, leaving 15 bases between the germline ends.

The CDR3 region has the DNA TGTGCCAGCAGCTTGACGGGAACCGGGGAGCTGTTTTTT. This sequence encodes CASSLTGTGELFF. The V gene is TRBV5-4, the J gene TRBJ2-2, with D perhaps matching TRBD2 (5 bases). V shed 1 base and J shed 5 bases, with 6 bases lying between them. The V gene's germline CDR1 is SGHNT and CDR2 YYREEE (reference sequence). The CDR3 spans 13 residues.

The chain has TRBV19 and TRBJ1-2; D remains unclear. The V and J ends lost 3 bases and 1 base respectively, with 12 bases between them. Germline loops: CDR1 LNHDA, CDR2 SQIVND (reference sequence). The CDR3 extends over 15 amino acids. The CDR3 DNA follows: TGTGCCAGTAGTATCGATCAGAACGATAACTATGGCTACACCTTC. It specifies CASSIDQNDNYGYTF.

DNA of the CDR3: TGTGCCAGCAGCTTAGGGGGCGGGGTAGGCAATCAGCCCCAGCATTTT. Protein: CASSLGGGVGNQPQHF. This chain links TRBV7-2 with TRBJ1-5, with a weak D call TRBD1 (5 bases). Germline V gene data show CDR1 as SGHTA and CDR2 as FQGNSA. CDR3 length: 16 residues. Trimming cost V 1 base and J 2 bases, with 12 bases left between them.

V usage is TRBV4-3 and J usage is TRBJ1-2; D is ambiguous. V lost 5 bases to trimming and J lost 0 bases, with 13 bases between them. The length of the CDR3 is 15 residues. In germline, CDR1 is LGHNA, CDR2 YSLEER. CDR3 region: CASSGVGRANYGYTF. In DNA form, the CDR3 reads TGCGCCAGCAGCGGAGTCGGTAGAGCTAACTATGGCTACACCTTC.

The V call is TRBV5-1, the J call TRBJ1-1; the D gene is possibly TRBD1 (5 bases). Germline V gene lookup returns CDR1 SGHRS and CDR2 YFSETQ. The CDR3 extends over 13 amino acids. Trimming stripped 2 bases from V and 4 bases from J, with 9 bases between. The CDR3 region has the DNA TGCGCCAGCAGCTTTCTGGGGGGCACTGAAGCTTTCTTT. Protein: CASSFLGGTEAFF.

This clone has more than one count but fewer than ten. The V and J genes are TRBV23-1 and TRBJ2-1; 7 bases fit TRBD1. TRBV23-1 is an ORF, and what it does is uncertain. This CDR3 has 17 residues. The V gene end was trimmed by 3 bases and the J gene end by 0 bases; junction bases not matched to a gene: 8. This CDR3 is CASSQKRDSSSYNEQFF. CDR3 in DNA: TGCGCCAGCAGTCAGAAGAGGGACAGTTCCTCCTACAATGAGCAGTTCTTC.

This clone was detected many times. The J gene is TRBJ2-1, the V gene TRBV2; 10 bases agree with TRBD2. Trimming cost V 2 bases and J 15 bases; bases outside gene matches: 4. CDR1 and CDR2 (germline): SNHLY, FYNNEI. This CDR3 has 12 residues. CDR3 sequence: CASSELAGVRFF. In DNA, the CDR3 is TGTGCCAGCAGTGAACTAGCGGGGGTGAGGTTCTTC. Using reference TRBV2 and TRBJ2-1 for the parts outside the CDR3, the full variable domain is EPEVTQTPSHQVTQMGQEVILRCVPISNHLYFYWYRQILGQKVEFLVSFYNNEISEKSEIFDDQFSVERPDGSNFTLKIRSTKLEDSAMYFCASSELAGVRFFGPGTRLTVL.

V gene TRBV19 combines with J gene TRBJ2-3; 7 nucleotides line up with TRBD1. The V and J ends lost 1 base and 1 base, in that order; junction bases with no gene match: 5. The CDR3 is made up of 16 amino acids. Germline CDR1 is LNHDA and CDR2 is SQIVND (reference sequence). CDR3 sequence (DNA): TGTGCCAGTAGTATAGTGCTAGGGGGCGGCACAGATACGCAGTATTTT. Its protein product is CASSIVLGGGTDTQYF.

V is TRBV5-6 and J is TRBJ2-1; maybe TRBD2 (5 bases). The CDR3 has 12 residues. V was pared by 0 bases and J by 10 bases, with 8 bases between. Germline CDR1 is SGHDT and CDR2 is YYEEEE. The CDR3 DNA reads as TGTGCCAGCAGCTTGGTGGGCGGGGAGCAGTTCTTC. Amino acid sequence: CASSLVGGEQFF.